A single T cell receptor (beta chain) is shown here with its context. The length of the CDR3 is 13 residues. V was pared by 4 bases and J by 2 bases, with 9 bases between. Per the germline V gene, CDR1 is MNHEY and CDR2 is SMNVEV (reference sequence). Repertoires were generated with immunoSEQ multiplex PCR, while TCRdb's copy carries only in-frame clones and drops some. The sample shows a few hundred thousand clones, roughly 88% of them seen only once. The data were taken from a study of cytomegalovirus exposure and HLA in healthy donors. The donors were part of the validation cohort of 100 to 150 subjects. That cohort was separate from the first cohort, which comprised fewer than 800 subjects.

Input material: PBMCs. The sequence derives from a woman aged 18-29 years in good health and CMV-seronegative. The rearrangement links TRBV27 to TRBJ2-7, with D maybe TRBD2 (6 bases). The CDR3: CASSSGSTYEQYF. The CDR3 bases are TGTGCCAGCAGTTCCGGGAGTACCTACGAGCAGTACTTC.